One sample yielded the 22 T cell receptor beta chains listed below, sequenced in a study of T cell responses to AZD1222 COVID-19 vaccine. Method: immunoSEQ multiplex PCR; TCRdb's copy keeps in-frame clones and lacks some. The sample records tens of thousands of clones, 81% being singletons. The material sequenced was peripheral blood, taken 28 days after the second AZD1222 dose. The origin of the receptors is an adult who received the AZD1222 COVID-19 vaccine.

This clone was detected only once. The chain links TRBV7-9 to TRBJ2-7; D remains ambiguous. V lost 5 bases, J lost 7 bases, and 12 bases lay in between. The CDR3 totals 12 residues. In germline, CDR1 is SEHNR, CDR2 FQNEAQ (reference sequence). The CDR3 loop is CASSPGMEEQYF. The CDR3 region has the DNA TGTGCCAGCAGCCCAGGAATGGAAGAGCAGTACTTC.

The chain combines TRBV4-2 with TRBJ1-5; D gene uncertain. The CDR3 is 14 residues long. Germline assignment: CDR1 LGHNA and CDR2 YNFKEQ. The ends were cut back, 5 bases at V and 2 bases at J, with 10 bases in the middle. The CDR3 is CASSEVLGNQPQHF. DNA of the CDR3: TGTGCCAGCAGCGAGGTCCTCGGCAATCAGCCCCAGCATTTT.

This clone has a single count. This specimen includes other DNA sequences encoding the same CDR3. The rearrangement links TRBV5-1 to TRBJ1-1; D gene unclear. Germline CDR1 is SGHRS and CDR2 is YFSETQ. Trimming left V 4 bases short and J 2 bases short, with 9 bases between. This CDR3 is built from 13 residues. The CDR3 DNA sequence: TGCGCCAGCAGCGCTCGGGGTAACACTGAAGCTTTCTTT. As protein: CASSARGNTEAFF.

This chain links TRBV5-8 with TRBJ1-2; D is uncertain. This CDR3 is 15 amino acids long. Trimming removed 0 bases from V and 4 bases from J, with 13 bases in between. From germline, CDR1 is SGHTS and CDR2 YDEGEE. The CDR3 protein is CASSLDTGKPYGYTF. The CDR3 nucleotides read TGTGCCAGCAGCTTGGATACGGGGAAACCCTATGGCTACACCTTC.

The chain has TRBV28 and TRBJ1-1; 11 nucleotides agree with TRBD1. Germline CDR1 reads MDHEN; CDR2 reads SYDVKM. The J segment lost 4 bases and the V segment lost 5 bases, leaving 9 bases of the junction unmatched. This CDR3 contains 16 residues. CDR3 DNA sequence: TGTGCCAGCAGTCTCAGCCGGACAGGGGGCACCACTGAAGCTTTCTTT. This encodes CASSLSRTGGTTEAFF.

Written as DNA, the CDR3 is TGTGCCAGCAGTTTATTAGGGACAGCGACGAATCAGCCCCAGCATTTT. Translation: CASSLLGTATNQPQHF. The chain couples TRBV27 to TRBJ1-5; 7 bases line up with TRBD1. The V gene end was trimmed by 1 base and the J gene end by 4 bases; junction bases not matched to a gene: 7. In germline, CDR1 is MNHEY, CDR2 SMNVEV (reference sequence). This CDR3 is 16 amino acids long.

CDR3 sequence: CASSPNQETQYF. The CDR3 nucleotides are TGTGCCAGCTCACCTAACCAAGAGACCCAGTACTTC. The chain links TRBV18 to TRBJ2-5; D is uncertain. The germline gives CDR1 KGHSH, CDR2 LQKENI. The CDR3 loop spans 12 amino acids. V lost 3 bases, J lost 0 bases, and 2 bases lay in between.

The chain is built from TRBV19 and TRBJ2-3; D is tentatively TRBD1 or TRBD2 (5 bases each). The germline gives CDR1 LNHDA, CDR2 SQIVND (reference sequence). Trimming shortened V by 3 bases and J by 0 bases, and 10 bases separated the two germline ends. This CDR3 is built from 15 residues. In DNA form, the CDR3 reads TGTGCCAGTAGTATCGGGACGGCTAGCACAGATACGCAGTATTTT. It is translated as CASSIGTASTDTQYF.

The gene calls are TRBV6-1 and TRBJ2-7; D is undetermined. Germline loops: CDR1 MNHNS, CDR2 SASEGT. The CDR3 runs 14 residues. The V end was cut by 5 bases, the J end by 3 bases, with 14 bases between. The CDR3 loop is CASSLSGRNYEQYF. CDR3 DNA: TGTGCCAGCAGTCTATCCGGACGGAACTACGAGCAGTACTTC.

This clone has just a few counts. This sequence joins TRBV28 and TRBJ2-1; 15 bases match TRBD2. J was trimmed by 9 bases and V by 8 bases; bases with no gene match: 11. Germline values: CDR1 MDHEN, CDR2 SYDVKM. CDR3 length: 16 residues. CDR3 in amino acids: CASPPGLAGGAGEQFF. As DNA, the CDR3 is TGTGCCAGCCCTCCGGGACTAGCGGGGGGCGCAGGTGAGCAGTTCTTC.

This sequence joins TRBV2 and TRBJ2-5, with TRBD2 identical over 14 bases. Trimming took 3 bases from V and 5 from J; bases not matched to a gene: 2. The CDR3 spans 15 residues. Germline V lookup: CDR1 SNHLY, CDR2 FYNNEI. The CDR3 is CASSEGLAGEETQYF. DNA of the CDR3: TGTGCCAGCAGTGAGGGACTAGCGGGAGAGGAGACCCAGTACTTC.

The gene calls are TRBV5-6 and TRBJ2-1; 11 nucleotides agree with TRBD2. The V segment lost 3 bases and the J segment 4 bases; nucleotides outside the gene matches: 9. CDR1 SGHDT and CDR2 YYEEEE come from the germline V gene. The CDR3 is 17 residues long. The CDR3 DNA is TGTGCCAGCAGCTCCCCGACTAGCGGGATTGATTACAATGAGCAGTTCTTC. Translation: CASSSPTSGIDYNEQFF.

The chain uses TRBV6-5 and TRBJ2-7; maybe TRBD2 (6 bases). The CDR3 consists of 14 residues. V lost 5 bases, J lost 2 bases, and 13 bases lay in between. Germline assignment: CDR1 MNHEY and CDR2 SVGAGI. The CDR3 loop is CASSSGLPTYEQYF. The CDR3 DNA sequence: TGTGCCAGCAGTAGCGGACTACCAACCTACGAGCAGTACTTC.

This clone showed up just once. Mismatch with germline at one junction end may stem from a read error. V usage is TRBV4-3 and J usage is TRBJ2-1, with 7 bases matching TRBD2. CDR3 size: 16 residues. Germline CDR1 reads LGHNA; CDR2 reads YSLEER. Here the CDR3 reads CASSQDPPPIWTRAVF. The DNA of the CDR3 is TGCGCCAGCAGCCAAGATCCGCCGCCGATATGGACTAGAGCAGTCTTC.

This CDR3 is CASSLTRQGYGDTQYF. CDR3 in DNA: TGCGCCAGCAGCTTGACCAGACAGGGTTATGGAGATACGCAGTATTTT. V is TRBV5-1 and J is TRBJ2-3; TRBD1 aligns across 7 bases. CDR3 length: 16 residues. The germline V gene has CDR1 SGHRS and CDR2 YFSETQ. V was clipped by 1 base and J by 5 bases; unmatched bases: 10.

CDR3 protein: CASREGGNNEKLFF. CDR3 DNA sequence: TGTGCCAGCAGGGAGGGGGGCAATAATGAAAAACTGTTTTTT. The V gene is TRBV6-6, the J gene TRBJ1-4, with D possibly being TRBD1 (6 bases). CDR1 MNHNY and CDR2 SVGAGI come from the germline V gene (reference sequence). The V gene lost 6 bases and the J gene lost 4 bases, with 12 bases spanning the gap. CDR3 length equals 14 residues.

CDR3 residues: CSASNSALYEQYF. The CDR3 region has the DNA TGCAGTGCTAGTAATAGCGCGCTCTACGAGCAGTACTTC. The J gene is TRBJ2-7, the V gene TRBV20-1, with D perhaps matching TRBD2 (5 bases). Germline CDR1 and CDR2: DFQATT and SNEGSKA (reference sequence). The CDR3 sequence is 13 residues long. V was shortened by 3 bases and J by 3 bases, with 12 bases between the two germline ends.

The J gene is TRBJ2-1, the V gene TRBV20-1; 7 bases match TRBD1. V shed 5 bases, J shed 9 bases, and the junction held 4 bases outside the gene matches. This CDR3 is 11 amino acids long. Germline-derived CDR1 and CDR2 are DFQATT and SNEGSKA (reference sequence). CDR3 sequence: CSAPTGPEQFF. The DNA for the CDR3 is TGCAGTGCTCCGACAGGGCCTGAGCAGTTCTTC.

The gene calls are TRBV11-2 and TRBJ2-3, with D possibly TRBD2 on 6 matching bases. The CDR3 has 15 residues. Germline-derived CDR1 and CDR2 are SGHAT and FQNNGV. Trimming left V 4 bases short and J 6 bases short, with 17 bases between. Written as DNA, the CDR3 is TGTGCCAGCAGCTCATATCTAGGAGGGCGGGATACGCAGTATTTT. Its protein product is CASSSYLGGRDTQYF.

This clone was detected only a few times. The chain combines TRBV27 with TRBJ1-4; TRBD1 aligns across 8 bases. CDR1 and CDR2 from the germline V gene are MNHEY and SMNVEV (reference sequence). V trimming: 3 bases; J trimming: 6 bases; junction bases outside the gene matches: 3. CDR3 length equals 14 residues. In DNA form, the CDR3 reads TGTGCCAGCAGTTTTAACAGGGGGGATGAAAAACTGTTTTTT. The encoded protein is CASSFNRGDEKLFF.

The chain recombines TRBV30 with TRBJ1-3, with TRBD1 identical over 8 bases. The CDR3 loop spans 14 amino acids. V gave up 7 bases and J gave up 0 bases; unmatched junction bases: 5. Germline V CDR1 and CDR2: GTSNPN, SVGIG (reference sequence). The CDR3 loop reads CASRTGTSGNTIYF. The DNA for the CDR3 is TGTGCCTCACGGACAGGGACCTCTGGAAACACCATATATTTT.

V and J are TRBV27 and TRBJ2-7, with 7 nucleotides matching TRBD1. The germline V gene encodes CDR1 MNHEY and CDR2 SMNVEV (reference sequence). After removal of 6 bases from V and 4 bases from J, the junction contained 9 bases not matched to a gene. The length of the CDR3 is 14 residues. The CDR3 reads CASRAGTAVYEQYF. CDR3 coding DNA: TGTGCCAGCAGGGCCGGGACAGCAGTTTACGAGCAGTACTTC.